Presented here are 27 T cell receptor beta chains from one specimen sequenced in a study of shared clonotypes between healthy human individuals. Measured with immunoSEQ multiplex PCR; TCRdb has only the in-frame clones, and not every one. The data contain some 2.4 million clones, 80% to 95% of them singletons. Sequenced sample: naive CD4+ T cells from PBMCs. The subset denotes: CD45RA+ positively selected. All receptors derive from a young man in good health. Some clones in this sample may be carry-over from other donors' samples.

This clone was observed a single time. The rearrangement links TRBV4-1 to TRBJ2-5, with 8 bases lining up with TRBD1. The CDR3 extends over 15 amino acids. V was pared by 3 bases and J by 5 bases, with 8 bases of the junction left unmatched. CDR1 and CDR2 from the germline V gene are MGHRA and YSYEKL. Written as DNA, the CDR3 is TGCGCCAGCAGCCAGACCACAGGGGGTCGGGAGACCCAGTACTTC. As protein: CASSQTTGGRETQYF.

The chain joins TRBV6-5 to TRBJ2-5; the match to TRBD2 covers 8 bases. The ends lost 6 bases at V and 6 bases at J; junction bases unmatched: 9. Germline values: CDR1 MNHEY, CDR2 SVGAGI. The CDR3 is 14 residues long. The CDR3 sequence is CASRTSAGVKTQYF. In DNA, the CDR3 is TGTGCCAGCAGGACTAGCGCGGGGGTGAAGACCCAGTACTTC.

The V gene is TRBV10-3, the J gene TRBJ1-5; D may be TRBD1 (6 bases). The V end was cut by 4 bases, the J end by 1 base, with 8 bases between. The CDR3 loop spans 14 amino acids. In germline, CDR1 is ENHRY, CDR2 SYGVKD. This chain's CDR3 is CAISGTESNQPQHF. The CDR3 DNA is TGTGCCATCAGTGGGACAGAGAGCAATCAGCCCCAGCATTTT.

This clone was observed once. The same CDR3 is also encoded by other DNA sequences in this sample. CDR3 loop: CASSLGYEQYF. CDR3 coding DNA: TGTGCCAGCAGCCTAGGCTACGAGCAGTACTTC. This rearrangement joins TRBV28 to TRBJ2-5; D unresolved. The DNA matches TRBJ2-7 better at its end, which makes the J call doubtful. The CDR3 has 11 amino acids. Per germline, CDR1 MDHEN and CDR2 SYDVKM.

Worth noting for this clone: Other DNA sequences of this sample code for an identical CDR3. The chain recombines TRBV5-1 with TRBJ2-5; D call uncertain. Germline CDR1 reads SGHRS; CDR2 reads YFSETQ. The length of the CDR3 is 13 residues. Trimming cost V 0 bases and J 3 bases, with 6 bases left between them. The CDR3 region is CASSLVVEETQYF. The CDR3 DNA reads as TGCGCCAGCAGCTTGGTAGTGGAAGAGACCCAGTACTTC.

The chain combines TRBV6-5 with TRBJ1-2, with TRBD1 as a possible D gene (6 bases). Germline-derived CDR1 and CDR2 are MNHEY and SVGAGI. The CDR3 totals 14 residues. The V end was cut by 2 bases, the J end by 4 bases, with 11 bases between. CDR3 amino acids: CASSYTGQFYGYTF. DNA for the CDR3: TGTGCCAGCAGTTACACCGGACAGTTCTATGGCTACACCTTC.

The chain recombines TRBV27 with TRBJ2-7; 9 bases match TRBD1. This CDR3 is 14 amino acids long. V was pared by 5 bases and J by 5 bases, with 7 bases of the junction left unmatched. Per germline, CDR1 MNHEY and CDR2 SMNVEV (reference sequence). CDR3 residues: CASSLRDRAHEQYF. The CDR3 coding sequence is TGTGCCAGCAGTCTCCGGGACAGGGCCCACGAGCAGTACTTC.

V is TRBV5-4 and J is TRBJ2-1, with 7 positions matching TRBD1. The CDR3 runs to 16 residues. Germline-derived CDR1 and CDR2 are SGHNT and YYREEE (reference sequence). Trimming took 0 bases from V and 0 from J; bases not matched to a gene: 3. The CDR3 DNA follows: TGTGCCAGCAGCTTGGGAGGGGGCCACTCCTACAATGAGCAGTTCTTC. As protein: CASSLGGGHSYNEQFF.

The CDR3 loop is CASSSGVAPNEQFF. CDR3 nucleotides: TGTGCCAGCAGTTCCGGGGTAGCCCCCAATGAGCAGTTCTTC. The V call is TRBV6-6, the J call TRBJ2-1; the D gene is possibly TRBD2 (5 bases). This CDR3 contains 14 residues. Germline CDR1 reads MNHNY; CDR2 reads SVGAGI (reference sequence). Trimming took 4 bases from V and 6 from J, leaving 13 bases between them.

The gene calls are TRBV10-3 and TRBJ2-3; D tentatively reads TRBD1 or TRBD2 (7 bases each). Germline CDR1 and CDR2: ENHRY and SYGVKD. The CDR3 has 14 residues. V gave up 11 bases and J gave up 6 bases, with 21 bases separating them. DNA for the CDR3: TGTGCCGTCCGGGGGGCGACAGGGCCTGATACGCAGTATTTT. Residues: CAVRGATGPDTQYF.

The rearrangement uses TRBV19 and TRBJ2-7; 7 nucleotides align to TRBD1. This CDR3 has 14 amino acids. The V gene end was trimmed by 6 bases and the J gene end by 3 bases; junction bases not matched to a gene: 8. Germline CDR1 and CDR2: LNHDA and SQIVND (reference sequence). The CDR3 region is CASSLQGQYYEQYF. CDR3 sequence (DNA): TGTGCCAGTAGCCTCCAGGGACAGTACTACGAGCAGTACTTC. Variable domain in full (rest from reference TRBV19 and TRBJ2-7): DGGITQSPKYLFRKEGQNVTLSCEQNLNHDAMYWYRQDPGQGLRLIYYSQIVNDFQKGDIAEGYSVSREKKESFPLTVTSAQKNPTAFYLCASSLQGQYYEQYFGPGTRLTVT.

This clone was seen only once. The chain couples TRBV2 to TRBJ2-7; the D gene could be TRBD1 or TRBD2 (5 bases each). The V end lost 6 bases, the J end lost 4 bases, and 16 bases lay between the germline ends. The CDR3 runs 14 residues. The germline V gene encodes CDR1 SNHLY and CDR2 FYNNEI. CDR3 protein: CASRATEGTYEQYF. DNA for the CDR3: TGTGCCAGCAGGGCAACTGAAGGGACGTACGAGCAGTACTTC.

The CDR3 reads CASSVQGGNEQFF. CDR3 DNA sequence: TGTGCCAGCAGCGTTCAGGGGGGGAATGAGCAGTTCTTC. The genes are TRBV7-3 and TRBJ2-1, with D perhaps given as TRBD1 or TRBD2 (7 bases each). The CDR3 length is 13 residues. Per the germline V gene, CDR1 is SGHTA and CDR2 is FQGTGA. V was trimmed by 5 bases and J by 7 bases, leaving 12 bases between them.

The chain employs TRBV30 and TRBJ1-5; TRBD1 is a possible D gene (5 bases). Looked up from germline, CDR1 is GTSNPN and CDR2 is SVGIG (reference sequence). The CDR3 is made up of 16 amino acids. Trimming removed 2 bases from V and 7 bases from J, with 21 bases in between. This CDR3 reads CAWSPHLRGPGQPQHF. The CDR3 DNA reads TGTGCCTGGAGTCCTCACCTTCGGGGCCCGGGCCAGCCCCAGCATTTT.

The V and J genes are TRBV7-3 and TRBJ2-2, with a weak D call TRBD1 (6 bases). Trimming pared 5 bases from V and 1 base from J, leaving 14 bases between. CDR3 length: 16 amino acids. Germline V lookup: CDR1 SGHTA, CDR2 FQGTGA. The CDR3 loop is CASSLQTGLNTGELFF. CDR3 in DNA: TGTGCCAGCAGCCTCCAGACAGGTCTGAACACCGGGGAGCTGTTTTTT.

The chain is built from TRBV5-6 and TRBJ1-2; D gene unclear. With 4 bases removed from V and 0 bases from J, the gap between germline ends came to 13 bases. From germline, CDR1 is SGHDT and CDR2 YYEEEE. This CDR3 contains 15 residues. CDR3: CASSTRAGTNYGYTF. The CDR3 DNA sequence: TGTGCCAGCAGCACCCGCGCGGGGACTAACTATGGCTACACCTTC.

The gene calls are TRBV7-2 and TRBJ1-4; 8 bases fit TRBD1. The CDR3 contains 14 residues. Germline loops: CDR1 SGHTA, CDR2 FQGNSA. The V segment lost 6 bases and the J segment 7 bases; nucleotides outside the gene matches: 7. Here the CDR3 DNA reads TGTGCCAGCAGACAGGACAGGGAAGGTGAAAAACTGTTTTTT. This codes for CASRQDREGEKLFF.

The chain employs TRBV4-2 and TRBJ2-5, with 14 positions matching TRBD2. The V gene's germline CDR1 is LGHNA and CDR2 YNFKEQ. Unmatched junction bases numbered 6, after V lost 4 bases and J lost 2 bases. CDR3 length equals 17 residues. DNA of the CDR3: TGTGCCAGCAGCCCCGGGACTAGCGGGAGCATACAAGAGACCCAGTACTTC. This translates into CASSPGTSGSIQETQYF.

The gene calls are TRBV29-1 and TRBJ1-1; no clear D. V was pared by 6 bases and J by 1 base, with 9 bases between. The length of the CDR3 is 12 residues. CDR1 SQVTM and CDR2 ANQGSEA come from the germline V gene. CDR3 loop: CSVKKENTEAFF. In DNA, the CDR3 is TGCAGCGTCAAGAAGGAGAACACTGAAGCTTTCTTT.

V gene TRBV19 combines with J gene TRBJ2-4; a weak D match, TRBD2 (5 bases). Trimming took off 5 bases at V and 6 bases at J, with 8 bases between the two ends. Germline assignment: CDR1 LNHDA and CDR2 SQIVND (reference sequence). This CDR3 region has 12 residues. The CDR3 here is CASSGLRNIQYF. The CDR3 DNA is TGTGCCAGTAGTGGACTCAGAAACATTCAGTACTTC.

J is TRBJ1-1 and V is TRBV5-4, with D perhaps TRBD1 (6 bases). V was shortened by 0 bases and J by 5 bases, with 11 bases between the two germline ends. This CDR3 has 14 residues. CDR1 is SGHNT and CDR2 is YYREEE in the germline V gene (reference sequence). The CDR3 nucleotides read TGTGCCAGCAGCTTGGCCGCGAGGGGGACTGAAGCTTTCTTT. This codes for CASSLAARGTEAFF.

This clone was recorded only once. The gene calls are TRBV14 and TRBJ2-1, with TRBD1 matching 10 bases. The CDR3 sequence is 16 residues long. Germline CDR1 is SGHDN and CDR2 is FVKESK. With V trimmed by 0 bases and J by 5 bases, 4 bases remained unmatched. CDR3 sequence reads: CASSQDLGQGNNEQFF. DNA for the CDR3: TGTGCCAGCAGCCAAGATTTGGGACAGGGGAACAATGAGCAGTTCTTC. The full variable domain, completed using reference TRBV14 and TRBJ2-1, is EAGVTQFPSHSVIEKGQTVTLRCDPISGHDNLYWYRRVMGKEIKFLLHFVKESKQDESGMPNNRFLAERTGGTYSTLKVQPAELEDSGVYFCASSQDLGQGNNEQFFGPGTRLTVL.

CDR3 in amino acids: CASSPVGNTEAFF. The CDR3 DNA follows: TGTGCCAGCAGCCCAGTCGGGAACACTGAAGCTTTCTTT. J is TRBJ1-1 and V is TRBV7-3; D unresolved. The V end lost 5 bases, the J end lost 1 base, and 8 bases lay between the germline ends. The CDR3 is 13 residues long. Germline V gene lookup returns CDR1 SGHTA and CDR2 FQGTGA. The entire variable domain, with the rest obtained from reference TRBV7-3 and TRBJ1-1, is as follows: GAGVSQTPSNKVTEKGKYVELRCDPISGHTALYWYRQSLGQGPEFLIYFQGTGAADDSGLPNDRFFAVRPEGSVSTLKIQRTERGDSAVYLCASSPVGNTEAFFGQGTRLTVV.

The chain links TRBV14 to TRBJ2-7, with no clear D. From germline, CDR1 is SGHDN and CDR2 FVKESK. V lost 1 base and J 2 bases, leaving 15 bases between the germline ends. This CDR3 is built from 16 residues. Here the CDR3 DNA reads TGTGCCAGCAGCCAAGGCATCCAGGCCCCCACCTACGAGCAGTACTTC. Translation gives CASSQGIQAPTYEQYF.

The V and J genes are TRBV19 and TRBJ2-7; TRBD2 aligns across 9 bases. The CDR3 is 20 residues long. The V gene's germline CDR1 is LNHDA and CDR2 SQIVND (reference sequence). Trimming cost V 5 bases and J 1 base; bases outside gene matches: 21. The CDR3 is CASSFHPPGSGTSRSYEQYF. The CDR3 nucleotides read TGTGCCAGTAGTTTCCACCCACCCGGGTCAGGGACTAGCAGGTCCTACGAGCAGTACTTC.

This clone was observed once. V gene TRBV12-1 combines with J gene TRBJ1-5. TRBV12-1 is a documented pseudogene. The CDR3 length is 16 residues. The CDR3 sequence: CASSFEANTGCQPQHF. In nucleotides, the CDR3 is TGTGCCAGCAGCTTTGAGGCGAATACGGGTTGTCAGCCCCAGCATTTT.

The rearrangement joins TRBV6-6 to TRBJ1-5; D gene ambiguous. The V and J ends lost 4 bases and 0 bases respectively, with 7 bases between them. This CDR3 contains 14 residues. Germline values: CDR1 MNHNY, CDR2 SVGAGI (reference sequence). CDR3 protein: CASSSLYSNQPQHF. The CDR3 region has the DNA TGTGCCAGCAGTTCACTGTATAGCAATCAGCCCCAGCATTTT.